A single sample is the source of the 24 T cell receptor beta chains below, sequenced in a study of CD8 T cells in ankylosing spondylitis. TCRdb reanalysed the 5' RACE reads using MiXCR and keeps one entry per CDR3 protein. The sample consists of 300,000 to 350,000 distinct CDR3 sequences, more than 20% of them appearing once. The sequencing input was blood, either unsorted or a sorted T cell fraction (not recorded which). Every receptor here comes from a female donor with ankylosing spondylitis or in good health (not recorded which).

The chain has TRBV6-2 or TRBV6-3 and TRBJ2-7; 7 bases are shared with TRBD2. The CDR3 runs 15 residues. V shed 6 bases, J shed 4 bases, and the junction held 12 bases outside the gene matches. Germline V gene lookup returns CDR1 MNHEY and CDR2 SVGEGT. CDR3 nucleotides: TGTGCCAGCAGGCCAGCGGTGGGAGGGATATACGAGCAGTACTTC. Translation: CASRPAVGGIYEQYF.

V and J are TRBV6-6 and TRBJ1-5; no clear D. Between the trimmed V and J ends, which lost 6 bases and 10 bases, there was a span of 25 bases. The CDR3 consists of 16 residues. CDR1 is MNHNY, CDR2 SVGAGI, per germline (reference sequence). CDR3 nucleotides: TGTGCCAGCAGCCCCCGATGGGGAGGTAGATCGGATCCCCAGCATTTT. Translation gives CASSPRWGGRSDPQHF.

This clonotype has a handful of counts. The chain joins TRBV3-1 to TRBJ2-7; D ambiguous. CDR1 and CDR2 from the germline V gene are LGHDT and YNNKEL (reference sequence). This CDR3 has 12 amino acids. The germline V and J ends were trimmed by 1 base and 6 bases, with 7 bases remaining between them. CDR3: CASSQGRTEQYF. The CDR3 DNA is TGTGCCAGCAGCCAAGGGAGAACCGAGCAGTACTTC.

The chain combines TRBV20-1 with TRBJ2-1; 13 bases map to TRBD2. After removal of 6 bases from V and 5 bases from J, the junction contained 4 bases not matched to a gene. Germline CDR1 reads DFQATT; CDR2 reads SNEGSKA (reference sequence). This CDR3 comprises 14 residues. CDR3 region: CSADGLAGDNEQFF. The CDR3 DNA follows: TGCAGTGCAGACGGACTAGCGGGGGACAATGAGCAGTTCTTC.

The rearrangement uses TRBV7-2 and TRBJ2-5, with D perhaps TRBD2 (6 bases). This CDR3 comprises 15 residues. CDR1 is SGHTA, CDR2 FQGNSA, per germline. Between the trimmed V and J ends, which lost 3 bases and 2 bases, there was a span of 13 bases. DNA of the CDR3: TGTGCCAGCAGCTTGGGGGAGGCCCCACAAGAGACCCAGTACTTC. This codes for CASSLGEAPQETQYF.

This clonotype was observed many times. The CDR3 loop reads CASSQDGTTKYNEQFF. The CDR3 DNA is TGCGCCAGCAGCCAAGACGGGACTACAAAATACAATGAGCAGTTCTTC. The genes are TRBV4-3 and TRBJ2-1; TRBD2 agrees at 7 bases. After removal of 0 bases from V and 4 bases from J, the junction contained 6 bases not matched to a gene. The CDR3 is 16 amino acids. Looked up from germline, CDR1 is LGHNA and CDR2 is YSLEER.

V usage is TRBV10-3 and J usage is TRBJ2-2; 10 nucleotides line up with TRBD2. The CDR3 runs 17 residues. J gave up 0 bases and V 3 bases, and 4 bases lay outside the gene matches. Germline V lookup: CDR1 ENHRY, CDR2 SYGVKD. The CDR3 DNA follows: TGTGCCATCAGTGACCCCGGACTAGCGGCGAACACCGGGGAGCTGTTTTTT. This translates into CAISDPGLAANTGELFF.

This clonotype has a handful of counts. The chain recombines TRBV20-1 with TRBJ2-3; 7 bases are shared with TRBD2. V trimming: 6 bases; J trimming: 8 bases; junction bases outside the gene matches: 23. Germline V CDR1 and CDR2: DFQATT, SNEGSKA (reference sequence). The CDR3 consists of 17 residues. DNA of the CDR3: TGCAGTGCCCACCCCTTTCTAGCGGAGGTCCAAGCCCGTACGCAGTATTTT. Translation: CSAHPFLAEVQARTQYF.

The CDR3 region is CASSPSGRLSYEQYF. The CDR3 DNA is TGTGCCAGCAGTCCTAGCGGGAGGCTTTCCTACGAGCAGTACTTC. This chain uses TRBV6-1 with TRBJ2-7; 11 bases agree with TRBD2. V dropped 5 bases and J dropped 1; count of bases not matched to a gene: 4. CDR1 is MNHNS and CDR2 is SASEGT in the germline V gene. This CDR3 contains 15 residues.

The rearrangement joins TRBV7-2 to TRBJ2-1, with TRBD2 matching 10 bases. The CDR3 loop spans 17 amino acids. With 4 bases clipped from V and 4 bases from J, the junction kept 10 bases outside the gene matches. Germline assignment: CDR1 SGHTA and CDR2 FQGNSA. The CDR3 protein is CASSSQGGLADYNEQFF. CDR3 in DNA: TGTGCCAGCAGCTCACAAGGCGGACTAGCGGATTACAATGAGCAGTTCTTC.

This clonotype was picked up many times. This rearrangement joins TRBV6-1 to TRBJ2-1, with 7 nucleotides matching TRBD2. The CDR3 is 14 residues long. Trimming at V came to 8 bases and at J to 7 bases, leaving 11 bases not matched to a gene. Germline V gene data show CDR1 as MNHNS and CDR2 as SASEGT. The CDR3 loop is CASRPSGRVNEQFF. The DNA for the CDR3 is TGTGCCAGCCGACCTAGCGGACGTGTGAATGAGCAGTTCTTC.

This clonotype came up a few times. Likely a read error: the CDR3 ends without its conserved phenylalanine or tryptophan. The gene calls are TRBV20-1 and TRBJ1-1; weak D call: TRBD1 (5 bases). Trimming took 3 bases from V and 9 from J, leaving 17 bases between them. This CDR3 contains 13 residues. The germline gives CDR1 DFQATT, CDR2 SNEGSKA (reference sequence). The CDR3 is CSARSAGGAKAFL. The CDR3 bases are TGCAGTGCTAGGTCCGCGGGGGGTGCTAAAGCTTTCCTT.

This rearrangement joins TRBV20-1 to TRBJ2-7; D is uncertain. In germline, CDR1 is DFQATT, CDR2 SNEGSKA (reference sequence). This CDR3 is 14 amino acids long. The V end was cut by 3 bases, the J end by 4 bases, with 16 bases between. The CDR3 loop reads CSASLRARPYEQYF. Written as DNA, the CDR3 is TGCAGTGCTAGCCTTAGAGCCAGACCGTACGAGCAGTACTTC.

The V gene is TRBV4-2, the J gene TRBJ2-3; the D gene is possibly TRBD2 (6 bases). The CDR3 totals 18 residues. Trimming removed 0 bases from V and 0 bases from J, with 16 bases in between. The germline V gene encodes CDR1 LGHNA and CDR2 YNFKEQ. The CDR3 DNA is TGTGCCAGCAGCCAAGATATACACGGCGGGACTAGCACAGATACGCAGTATTTT. Translation gives CASSQDIHGGTSTDTQYF.

V and J are TRBV6-1 and TRBJ1-6; D gene ambiguous. Trimming cost V 6 bases and J 2 bases, with 17 bases left between them. CDR1 MNHNS and CDR2 SASEGT come from the germline V gene. The CDR3 extends over 17 amino acids. CDR3 DNA: TGTGCCAGCAGCCTACAGTGGAGTGCGGCCTATAATTCACCCCTCCACTTT. This encodes CASSLQWSAAYNSPLHF.

The chain joins TRBV28 to TRBJ1-1; D gene unclear. Germline V CDR1 and CDR2: MDHEN, SYDVKM. Trimming took 10 bases from V and 1 from J, leaving 10 bases between them. There are 12 residues in the CDR3. CDR3 amino acids: CAIRTGNTEAFF. CDR3 DNA sequence: TGTGCCATCAGGACGGGGAACACTGAAGCTTTCTTT.

The rearrangement uses TRBV11-2 and TRBJ2-3; 8 nucleotides align to TRBD2. Germline-derived CDR1 and CDR2 are SGHAT and FQNNGV. Trimming at V came to 5 bases and at J to 4 bases, leaving 8 bases not matched to a gene. The CDR3 totals 15 residues. DNA for the CDR3: TGTGCCAGCAGCCGTTCAGCGGGAGTAGCAGATACGCAGTATTTT. Its protein product is CASSRSAGVADTQYF.

Details on this clonotype: This clone may be a read error of a much larger clone one base away. V and J are TRBV29-1 and TRBJ2-1; 10 bases are shared with TRBD2. Per the germline V gene, CDR1 is SQVTM and CDR2 is ANQGSEA. The CDR3 totals 13 residues. The CDR3 bases are TGCAGCGTTGAGGCTAGCGGGAGCAATGAGCAGCTCTTC. Translated: CSVEASGSNEQLF.

This chain links TRBV13 with TRBJ1-4; tentative D call: TRBD1 (6 bases). The CDR3 spans 14 residues. Per germline, CDR1 PRHDT and CDR2 FYEKMQ (reference sequence). Trimming cost V 6 bases and J 5 bases, with 13 bases left between them. CDR3 residues: CASSMTGSNEKLFF. DNA of the CDR3: TGTGCCAGCAGTATGACAGGATCGAATGAAAAACTGTTTTTT.

This clonotype was detected a few times. This chain uses TRBV20-1 with TRBJ2-1; TRBD2 matches 7 bases. The CDR3 is 14 residues long. V was clipped by 6 bases and J by 4 bases; unmatched bases: 9. Per the germline V gene, CDR1 is DFQATT and CDR2 is SNEGSKA (reference sequence). In DNA form, the CDR3 reads TGCAGTGCCCCCCGGACTAGAGGATACAATGAGCAGTTCTTC. Its translation is CSAPRTRGYNEQFF.

CDR3 DNA sequence: TGCAGTGCTTCTTCGACTAGCGGGAGGACCAGCTCCTACGAGCAGTACTTC. This codes for CSASSTSGRTSSYEQYF. The rearrangement joins TRBV20-1 to TRBJ2-7, with 13 bases identical to TRBD2. Germline CDR1 reads DFQATT; CDR2 reads SNEGSKA (reference sequence). The CDR3 length is 17 residues. The V and J ends lost 5 bases and 0 bases, in that order; junction bases with no gene match: 10.

The chain employs TRBV6-2 or TRBV6-3 and TRBJ2-7; no clear D. Germline-derived CDR1 and CDR2 are MNHEY and SVGEGT. The V gene lost 6 bases and the J gene lost 6 bases, with 9 bases spanning the gap. This CDR3 contains 11 residues. This chain's CDR3 is CASSQRFEQYF. CDR3 coding DNA: TGTGCCAGCAGCCAACGGTTCGAGCAGTACTTC.

The CDR3 sequence is CSAREAAQETQYF. The CDR3 bases are TGCAGTGCTAGGGAAGCGGCTCAAGAGACCCAGTACTTC. The V call is TRBV20-1, the J call TRBJ2-5; D may be TRBD2 (5 bases). V gave up 3 bases and J gave up 2 bases, with 10 bases separating them. Germline V gives CDR1 DFQATT, CDR2 SNEGSKA (reference sequence). CDR3 length equals 13 residues.

CDR3 amino acids: CASSAASYEQYF. DNA for the CDR3: TGTGCCAGCAGCGCCGCTTCCTACGAGCAGTACTTC. The chain has TRBV2 and TRBJ2-7; D remains unclear. The germline V and J ends were trimmed by 6 bases and 1 base, with 7 bases remaining between them. The germline V gene has CDR1 SNHLY and CDR2 FYNNEI. CDR3 length equals 12 residues.